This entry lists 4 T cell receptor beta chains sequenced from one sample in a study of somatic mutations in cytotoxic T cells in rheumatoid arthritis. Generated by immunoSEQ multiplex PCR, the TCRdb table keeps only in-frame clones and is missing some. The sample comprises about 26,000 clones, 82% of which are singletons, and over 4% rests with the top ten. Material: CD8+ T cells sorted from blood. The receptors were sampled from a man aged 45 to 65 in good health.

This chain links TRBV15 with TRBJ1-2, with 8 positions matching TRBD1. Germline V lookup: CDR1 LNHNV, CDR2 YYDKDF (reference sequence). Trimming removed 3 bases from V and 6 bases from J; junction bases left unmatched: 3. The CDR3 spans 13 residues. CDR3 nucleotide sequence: TGTGCCACCAGCAGCGGACAGGGTGATGGCTACACCTTC. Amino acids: CATSSGQGDGYTF.

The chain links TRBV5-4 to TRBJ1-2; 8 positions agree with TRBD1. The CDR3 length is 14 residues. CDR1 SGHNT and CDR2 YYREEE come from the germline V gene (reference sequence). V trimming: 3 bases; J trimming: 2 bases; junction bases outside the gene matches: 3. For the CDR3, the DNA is TGTGCCAGCAGCTGGGACAGGACGAACTATGGCTACACCTTC. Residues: CASSWDRTNYGYTF.

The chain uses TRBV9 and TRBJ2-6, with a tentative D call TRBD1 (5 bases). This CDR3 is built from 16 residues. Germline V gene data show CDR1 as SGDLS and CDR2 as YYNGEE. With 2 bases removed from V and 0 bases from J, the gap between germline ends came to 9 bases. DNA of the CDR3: TGTGCCAGCAGCGTCAAAGACAGCTCTGGGGCCAACGTCCTGACTTTC. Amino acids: CASSVKDSSGANVLTF.

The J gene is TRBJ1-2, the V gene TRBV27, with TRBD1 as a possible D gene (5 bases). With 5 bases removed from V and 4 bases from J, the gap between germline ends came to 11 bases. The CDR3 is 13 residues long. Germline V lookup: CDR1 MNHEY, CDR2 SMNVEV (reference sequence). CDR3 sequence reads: CASSPGGFYGYTF. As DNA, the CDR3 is TGTGCCAGCAGTCCGGGGGGTTTCTATGGCTACACCTTC.